The rows below give T cell receptor beta chains drawn from one sample of a study of T cells in narcolepsy. Sequencing used immunoSEQ multiplex PCR; TCRdb keeps in-frame clones, though not all of them. In the table there are tens of thousands of clones, roughly 94% of which are singletons. Sample: CD45RA- memory CD4+ T cells from PBMCs. The receptor set was obtained from a human donor with narcolepsy. CDR3s include the opening cysteine and the closing phenylalanine or tryptophan. Each record gives: D gene, V gene, J gene, clone size, CDR3 DNA, CDR3 protein. A D gene is named only where the DNA matches it firmly. Some rows have no size entry. The others give once, few or many, or a class for an expanded clone.

TRBD2	TRBV5-1	TRBJ2-1	-	TGCGCCAGCAGCTTGGATCCCGGGACTAGCGGGACCAATGAGCAGTTCTTC	CASSLDPGTSGTNEQFF
TRBD1	TRBV19	TRBJ1-5	-	TGTGCCAGTAGTCACAGGGGGAATCAGCCCCAGCATTTT	CASSHRGNQPQHF
-	TRBV7-9	TRBJ1-1	-	TGTGCCAGCAGCTTAGAACCGGGGCGGGTGGGCACTGAAGCTTTCTTT	CASSLEPGRVGTEAFF
-	TRBV2	TRBJ1-1	-	TGTGCCAGCAGCTCGAAGGATAGGAACACTGAAGCTTTCTTT	CASSSKDRNTEAFF
-	TRBV20-1	TRBJ1-2	-	TGCAGTGCTAGAAGCTCAGGGGGCTACACCTTC	CSARSSGGYTF
TRBD1	TRBV19	TRBJ1-5	-	TGTGCCAGTAGTAACAGGGGGCAGGGTCAGCCCCAGCATTTT	CASSNRGQGQPQHF
-	TRBV28	TRBJ1-2	-	TGTGCCAGCAGTTTGTCGGCCACCTATGGCTACACCTTC	CASSLSATYGYTF
TRBD2	TRBV7-3	TRBJ2-1	-	TGTGCCAGCAGCTTGCTGGGGGGGTACAATGAGCAGTTCTTC	CASSLLGGYNEQFF
-	TRBV19	TRBJ1-2	once	TGTGCCAGTAGTATCGGGACGGGAAACAACTATGGCTACACCTTC	CASSIGTGNNYGYTF
-	TRBV6-5	TRBJ1-3	-	TGTGCCAGCGGAGCGGGACTACACTCTGGAAACACCATATATTTT	CASGAGLHSGNTIYF
-	TRBV7-2	TRBJ2-7	-	TGTGCCAGCAGCAACCTCTACGAGCAGTACTTC	CASSNLYEQYF
-	TRBV9	TRBJ1-3	-	TGTGCCAGCAATCGGGACTCCTCTGGAAACACCATATATTTT	CASNRDSSGNTIYF
-	TRBV10-3	TRBJ1-1	once	TGTGCCATCTCCGACCCCCGGGACCGGTACACTGAAGCTTTCTTT	CAISDPRDRYTEAFF
TRBD2	TRBV4-2	TRBJ2-5	-	TGTGCCAGCAGCCCCTACGATAGACTAGCGGGCCGGGAGGAGACCCAGTACTTC	CASSPYDRLAGREETQYF
-	TRBV2	TRBJ1-2	once	TGTGCCAGCAGGGACAGCCCCTATGGCTACACCTTC	CASRDSPYGYTF
TRBD1	TRBV6-5	TRBJ1-1	-	TGTGCCAGCACCGTGGGACAGGGGGACACTGAAGCTTTCTTT	CASTVGQGDTEAFF
-	TRBV5-6	TRBJ1-1	-	TGTGCCAGCAGCTTGGCAGGGACCAACTTGAACACTGAAGCTTTCTTT	CASSLAGTNLNTEAFF
TRBD2	TRBV6-5	TRBJ2-5	-	TGTGCCAGCAGTTTCTCGGGGGGTACGGCGACCCAGTACTTC	CASSFSGGTATQYF
TRBD1	TRBV25-1	TRBJ2-2	once	TGTGCCAGCAGACAGGGGGCGAACACCGGGGAGCTGTTTTTT	CASRQGANTGELFF
TRBD1	TRBV28	TRBJ1-1	-	TGTGCCAGCAGTTTACGTTCGGGACAGGGCACTGAAGCTTTCTTT	CASSLRSGQGTEAFF
TRBD1	TRBV5-1	TRBJ1-1	-	TGCGCCAGCATTGGGACAGCCAACACTGAAGCTTTCTTT	CASIGTANTEAFF
-	TRBV14	TRBJ2-5	-	TGTGCCAGCAGCCATCACCTAGAAGGGGCAACCCAGTACTTC	CASSHHLEGATQYF
TRBD1	TRBV28	TRBJ2-4	-	TGTGCCAGCAGTTTAGGGGACAGCGTTCAGTACTTC	CASSLGDSVQYF
-	TRBV28	TRBJ2-1	-	TGTGCCAGCAGTTTACGGGGCTATTATTCCAATGAGCAGTTCTTC	CASSLRGYYSNEQFF
-	TRBV19	TRBJ2-6	-	TGTGCCAGTAGTACAGGCTCTGGGGCCAACGTCCTGACTTTC	CASSTGSGANVLTF
TRBD1	TRBV29-1	TRBJ1-2	-	TGCAGCGTTTTCGTGTCCGGGACAGGGGGCTCTAACTATGGCTACACCTTC	CSVFVSGTGGSNYGYTF
TRBD1	TRBV19	TRBJ1-2	-	TGTGCCAGTACCCCCTCCGACAGGGGCAGCTATGGCTACACCTTC	CASTPSDRGSYGYTF
-	TRBV14	TRBJ2-6	-	TGTGCCAGCAGCCACCTGAGCTCTGGGGCCAACGTCCTGACTTTC	CASSHLSSGANVLTF
-	TRBV27	TRBJ1-5	-	TGTGCCAGCAGTCGACAGAATAGCAATCAGCCCCAGCATTTT	CASSRQNSNQPQHF
-	TRBV7-2	TRBJ2-3	once	TGTGCCAGCAGCTCAATTAGCGGAGCCGTGCAGTATTTT	CASSSISGAVQYF
-	TRBV2	TRBJ1-4	-	TGTGCCAGCAGTGGGGAAGGGAGATCCGAAAAACTGTTTTTT	CASSGEGRSEKLFF
TRBD1	TRBV5-6	TRBJ1-6	-	TGTGCCAGCAGCTTGGCCCTGGGACAGGGACTATCACCCCTCCACTTT	CASSLALGQGLSPLHF
TRBD2	TRBV18	TRBJ2-5	-	TGTGCCAGCTCACCGACGGGAGGTGGCCAAGAGACCCAGTACTTC	CASSPTGGGQETQYF
-	TRBV5-6	TRBJ2-1	-	TGTGCCAGCAGCTTCGGAACAGACAATGAGCAGTTCTTC	CASSFGTDNEQFF
-	TRBV4-3	TRBJ1-4	-	TGCGCCAGCAGCCCGGGAAGGTTAGGAACTAATGAAAAACTGTTTTTT	CASSPGRLGTNEKLFF
-	TRBV11-2	TRBJ2-7	-	TGTGCCAGCAGCTCCCTACAATCCTACGAGCAGTACTTC	CASSSLQSYEQYF
-	TRBV7-9	TRBJ2-1	-	TGTGCCAGCAGCTTGGCGGGCCGGTTTGGGCAGTTCTTC	CASSLAGRFGQFF
-	TRBV11-1	TRBJ1-5	-	TGTGCCAGCAGCCTTCACAGGGATGGCAATCAGCCCCAGCATTTT	CASSLHRDGNQPQHF
-	TRBV27	TRBJ1-2	-	TGTGCCAGCAGTGGAAGGGTAGGAAACTATGGCTACACCTTC	CASSGRVGNYGYTF
TRBD1	TRBV7-9	TRBJ1-4	-	TGTGCCAGCAGCCCCCGACAGGGAGGAGGAGAAAAACTGTTTTTT	CASSPRQGGGEKLFF
TRBD2	TRBV30	TRBJ2-5	-	TGTGCCCGCGGGAGTGGAGGTATGGAGAGAGAGACCCAGTACTTC	CARGSGGMERETQYF
-	TRBV27	TRBJ1-2	-	TGTGCCAGCAGTTCCCAATTCTTTGACACGGGGACCTATGGCTACACCTTC	CASSSQFFDTGTYGYTF
-	TRBV5-1	TRBJ1-2	few	TGCGCCAGCAGTCAAATGCACAGGGACTATGGCTACACCTTC	CASSQMHRDYGYTF
-	TRBV30	TRBJ2-5	-	TGTGCCTGCCCAGTCAGGGGGGGGGAGACCCAGTACTTC	CACPVRGGETQYF
TRBD1	TRBV28	TRBJ1-1	-	TGTGCCAGCAGTGAAGTAGGGCGAGACAGGGGCGTGAACACTGAAGCTTTCTTT	CASSEVGRDRGVNTEAFF
-	TRBV6-5	TRBJ2-4	-	TGTGCCAGCAAACCGGGATCAGCCAAAAACATTCAGTACTTC	CASKPGSAKNIQYF
-	TRBV5-6	TRBJ2-1	-	TGTGCCACCAAGGGGGGTTTCTACAATGAGCAGTTCTTC	CATKGGFYNEQFF